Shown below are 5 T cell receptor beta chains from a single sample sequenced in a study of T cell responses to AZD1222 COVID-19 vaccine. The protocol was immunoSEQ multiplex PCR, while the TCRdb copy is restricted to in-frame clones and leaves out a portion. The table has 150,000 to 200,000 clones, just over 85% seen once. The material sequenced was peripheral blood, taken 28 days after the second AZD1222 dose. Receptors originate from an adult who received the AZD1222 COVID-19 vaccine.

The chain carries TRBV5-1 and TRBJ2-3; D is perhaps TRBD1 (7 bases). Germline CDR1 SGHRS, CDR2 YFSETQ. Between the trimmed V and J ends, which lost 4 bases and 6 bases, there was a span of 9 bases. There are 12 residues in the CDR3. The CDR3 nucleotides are TGCGCCAGCAGCCCAGGGGGGGATACGCAGTATTTT. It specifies CASSPGGDTQYF.

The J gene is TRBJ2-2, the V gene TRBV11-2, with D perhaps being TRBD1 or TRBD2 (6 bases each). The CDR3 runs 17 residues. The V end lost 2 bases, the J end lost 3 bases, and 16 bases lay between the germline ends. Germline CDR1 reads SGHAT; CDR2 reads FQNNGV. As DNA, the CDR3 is TGTGCCAGCAGCTTAACGGCGTGGGGGGCCGACACCGGGGAGCTGTTTTTT. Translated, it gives CASSLTAWGADTGELFF.

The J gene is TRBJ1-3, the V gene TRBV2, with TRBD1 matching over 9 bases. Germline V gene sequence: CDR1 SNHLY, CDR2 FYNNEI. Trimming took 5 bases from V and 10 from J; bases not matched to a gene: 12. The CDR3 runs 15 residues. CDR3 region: CASSSFGTGSKTIYF. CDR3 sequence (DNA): TGTGCCAGCAGTTCCTTCGGGACAGGGAGTAAAACCATATATTTT.

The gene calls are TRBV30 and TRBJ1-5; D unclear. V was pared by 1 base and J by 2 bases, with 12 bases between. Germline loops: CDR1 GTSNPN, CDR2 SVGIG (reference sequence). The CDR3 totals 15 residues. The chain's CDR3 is CAWSDLAQGNQPQHF. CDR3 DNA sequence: TGTGCCTGGAGTGATTTGGCCCAAGGCAATCAGCCCCAGCATTTT. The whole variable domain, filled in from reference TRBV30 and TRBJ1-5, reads SQTIHQWPATLVQPVGSPLSLECTVEGTSNPNLYWYRQAAGRGLQLLFYSVGIGQISSEVPQNLSASRPQDRQFILSSKKLLLSDSGFYLCAWSDLAQGNQPQHFGDGTRLSIL.

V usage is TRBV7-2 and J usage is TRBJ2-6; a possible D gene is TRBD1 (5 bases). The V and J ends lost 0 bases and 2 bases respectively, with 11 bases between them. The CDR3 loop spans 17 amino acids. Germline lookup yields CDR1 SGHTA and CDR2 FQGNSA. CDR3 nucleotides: TGTGCCAGCAGCTTAGCGCCGGCCAGGGCTGGGGCCAACGTCCTGACTTTC. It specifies CASSLAPARAGANVLTF.